Reported below is one T cell receptor beta chain. The data stem from a study of blood T cell repertoires in COVID-19. The protocol was immunoSEQ multiplex PCR, while the TCRdb copy is restricted to in-frame clones and leaves out a portion. The data contain over 450,000 clones, 80% to 90% of them singletons. Germline V gives CDR1 SGHDT, CDR2 YYEEEE. Trimming stripped 4 bases from V and 0 bases from J, with 8 bases between. The CDR3 has 15 amino acids. The clonotype was recovered from a man between 18 and 35 years old with COVID-19, enrolled during active disease. V is TRBV5-6 and J is TRBJ1-6; D is unclear. Specimen: peripheral blood. CDR3 coding DNA: TGTGCCAGCAGCCGAACAAGCTCCTATAATTCACCCCTCCACTTT. Translated, it gives CASSRTSSYNSPLHF.